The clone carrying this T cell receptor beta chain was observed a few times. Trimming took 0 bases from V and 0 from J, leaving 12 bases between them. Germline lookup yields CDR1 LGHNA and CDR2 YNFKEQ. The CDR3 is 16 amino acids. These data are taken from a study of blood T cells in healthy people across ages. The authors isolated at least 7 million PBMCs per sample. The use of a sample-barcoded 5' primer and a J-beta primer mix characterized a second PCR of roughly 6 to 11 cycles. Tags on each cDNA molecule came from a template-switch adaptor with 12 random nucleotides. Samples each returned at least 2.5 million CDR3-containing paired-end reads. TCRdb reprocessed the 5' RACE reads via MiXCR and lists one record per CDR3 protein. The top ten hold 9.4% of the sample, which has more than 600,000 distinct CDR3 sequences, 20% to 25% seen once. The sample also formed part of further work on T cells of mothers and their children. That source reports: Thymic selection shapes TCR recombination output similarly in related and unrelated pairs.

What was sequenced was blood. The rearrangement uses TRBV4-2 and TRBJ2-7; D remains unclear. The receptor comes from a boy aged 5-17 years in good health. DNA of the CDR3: TGTGCCAGCAGCCAAGAAATTGGCTCCCCCTCCTACGAGCAGTACTTC. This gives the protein CASSQEIGSPSYEQYF.